The 4 T cell receptor beta chains listed next were all sequenced from one sample in a study of T cells in Graves' hyperthyroidism and ophthalmopathy. RNA transcripts gave rise to amplified TCR beta CDR3 regions. Carried out on the TCR CDR3, a first-round RT-PCR used the HTBI primer set. Via MiXCR, TCRdb re-called the multiplex PCR reads, giving one row per CDR3 protein. The sample lists 550,000 to 700,000 distinct CDR3 sequences, about 15% occurring once. The sequenced material came from blood. The receptors stem from a woman aged 40 to 50 with Graves' ophthalmopathy.

This clonotype came up many times. The rearrangement joins TRBV12-3 or TRBV12-4 to TRBJ1-1, with D perhaps matching TRBD1 (5 bases). There are 14 residues in the CDR3. V was trimmed by 3 bases and J by 2 bases, leaving 10 bases between them. The CDR3 DNA follows: TGTGCCAGCAGTTTCAGGGCAGAAAACACTGAAGCTTTCTTT. Protein: CASSFRAENTEAFF.

This clonotype occurred many times. This chain connects TRBV20-1 to TRBJ2-7, with 9 bases identical to TRBD2. V shed 1 base, J shed 2 bases, and the junction held 6 bases outside the gene matches. The CDR3 runs to 15 residues. Germline V lookup: CDR1 DFQATT, CDR2 SNEGSKA (reference sequence). The DNA for the CDR3 is TGCAGTGCTAGAGCCCTGACTAGCGGAGCCTACGAGCAGTACTTC. It translates to CSARALTSGAYEQYF.

This clonotype appeared many times. The CDR3 DNA reads as TGCAGTGCCGAGGACAGTCGGGAAGCTTTCTTT. As protein: CSAEDSREAFF. This chain links TRBV20-1 with TRBJ1-1; possibly TRBD1 for D (6 bases). Germline V lookup: CDR1 DFQATT, CDR2 SNEGSKA (reference sequence). The CDR3 extends over 11 amino acids. Trimming shortened V by 6 bases and J by 8 bases, and 13 bases separated the two germline ends.

The table lists this clonotype with many counts. This chain uses TRBV28 with TRBJ1-2; TRBD1 matches 7 bases. The CDR3 is 15 residues long. The germline V gene encodes CDR1 MDHEN and CDR2 SYDVKM. Trimming removed 4 bases from V and 3 bases from J; junction bases left unmatched: 8. CDR3 DNA: TGTGCCAGCAGTTCCCTTACGGGACAGTACTATGGCTACACCTTC. This translates into CASSSLTGQYYGYTF.